The 9 T cell receptor beta chains listed next were all sequenced from one sample in a study of monozygotic twins with cystic fibrosis. Clones were sequenced by immunoSEQ multiplex PCR, and TCRdb holds only the in-frame ones, with some missing. The table shows about 14,000 clones, with 80% to 95% occurring only once. Input material: blood. Source of these receptors: a girl aged 2 to 9 with cystic fibrosis.

The chain is built from TRBV10-1 and TRBJ2-1; no definite D call. The CDR3 loop spans 13 amino acids. The V gene lost 0 bases and the J gene lost 7 bases, with 7 bases spanning the gap. The germline V gene has CDR1 WNHNN and CDR2 SYGVQD (reference sequence). The CDR3 DNA reads as TGCGCCAGCAGTGAGTCGGAGCCTAATGAGCAGTTCTTC. This translates into CASSESEPNEQFF.

The chain joins TRBV25-1 to TRBJ2-7, with 7 nucleotides matching TRBD1. This CDR3 has 15 amino acids. CDR1 MGHDK and CDR2 SYGVNS come from the germline V gene. V gave up 1 base and J gave up 4 bases; unmatched junction bases: 7. The CDR3 nucleotides read TGTGCCAGCAGTGAATCCAACAGGGGTAGGTACGAGCAGTACTTC. This translates into CASSESNRGRYEQYF.

This chain links TRBV28 with TRBJ1-1; TRBD1 is a possible D gene (5 bases). Trimming cost V 7 bases and J 0 bases, with 12 bases left between them. The CDR3 is 14 residues long. Germline V gives CDR1 MDHEN, CDR2 SYDVKM. As DNA, the CDR3 is TGTGCCAGCATCTTAGACAGAGTGAACACTGAAGCTTTCTTT. It encodes CASILDRVNTEAFF.

V is TRBV30 and J is TRBJ1-2; the D gene is possibly TRBD1 (6 bases). The germline gives CDR1 GTSNPN, CDR2 SVGIG (reference sequence). The CDR3 has 12 amino acids. Trimming removed 4 bases at V and 3 bases at J, with 9 bases between. The CDR3 is CAWTRTDYGYTF. The CDR3 DNA follows: TGTGCCTGGACTCGGACAGACTATGGCTACACCTTC. The whole variable domain, filled in from reference TRBV30 and TRBJ1-2, reads SQTIHQWPATLVQPVGSPLSLECTVEGTSNPNLYWYRQAAGRGLQLLFYSVGIGQISSEVPQNLSASRPQDRQFILSSKKLLLSDSGFYLCAWTRTDYGYTFGSGTRLTVV.

The V call is TRBV5-4, the J call TRBJ1-1; 7 bases fit TRBD1. The CDR3 length is 17 residues. Germline CDR1 SGHNT, CDR2 YYREEE (reference sequence). The V gene end was trimmed by 2 bases and the J gene end by 0 bases; junction bases not matched to a gene: 10. The CDR3 DNA is TGTGCCAGCAGCTTTCCGGGACAGCCAGATTTGAACACTGAAGCTTTCTTT. Its protein is CASSFPGQPDLNTEAFF.

J is TRBJ2-1 and V is TRBV5-6; the match to TRBD2 covers 7 bases. Germline assignment: CDR1 SGHDT and CDR2 YYEEEE. The CDR3 is made up of 14 amino acids. J lost 6 bases, V lost 7 bases, and 10 bases had no gene match. This CDR3 is CASFAGEIPNEQFF. CDR3 sequence (DNA): TGTGCCAGCTTCGCGGGAGAAATCCCCAATGAGCAGTTCTTC.

This chain joins TRBV6-5 and TRBJ2-1; 7 bases align to TRBD1. The length of the CDR3 is 15 residues. Germline V gene lookup returns CDR1 MNHEY and CDR2 SVGAGI. V dropped 6 bases and J dropped 6; count of bases not matched to a gene: 11. The CDR3 loop reads CASSPAPGQTNEQFF. The CDR3 DNA is TGTGCCAGCAGCCCCGCCCCGGGACAGACCAATGAGCAGTTCTTC.

The chain couples TRBV19 to TRBJ1-5, with a weak D call TRBD1 (6 bases). The CDR3 has 13 amino acids. V was trimmed by 4 bases and J by 5 bases, leaving 9 bases between them. Germline lookup yields CDR1 LNHDA and CDR2 SQIVND (reference sequence). The CDR3 reads CASSTNRDQPQHF. Here the CDR3 DNA reads TGTGCCAGTAGTACCAACAGGGATCAGCCCCAGCATTTT. The full variable domain, in which reference TRBV19 and TRBJ1-5 provide the parts outside the CDR3, is DGGITQSPKYLFRKEGQNVTLSCEQNLNHDAMYWYRQDPGQGLRLIYYSQIVNDFQKGDIAEGYSVSREKKESFPLTVTSAQKNPTAFYLCASSTNRDQPQHFGDGTRLSIL.

The chain joins TRBV29-1 to TRBJ2-3; D unclear. The CDR3 extends over 14 amino acids. The V end was cut by 4 bases, the J end by 0 bases, with 11 bases between. Germline V lookup: CDR1 SQVTM, CDR2 ANQGSEA. In nucleotides, the CDR3 is TGCAGCGTTGGCTCTACATACAGCACAGATACGCAGTATTTT. This sequence encodes CSVGSTYSTDTQYF.